Below, 21 T cell receptor beta chains from the same sample are listed, as sequenced in a study of blood T cell repertoires in COVID-19. Data came from immunoSEQ multiplex PCR; TCRdb stores just in-frame clones and leaves some out. Of 400,000 to 500,000 clones in the sample, around nine tenths were seen once. Specimen: PBMCs or T cells enriched from blood (not recorded which). The origin of the receptors is a middle-aged woman who had recovered from COVID-19.

The V call is TRBV5-4, the J call TRBJ2-3, with D unresolved. This CDR3 comprises 17 residues. Looked up from germline, CDR1 is SGHNT and CDR2 is YYREEE (reference sequence). V lost 0 bases, J lost 3 bases, and 17 bases lay in between. CDR3 residues: CASSLGAPSGLTDTQYF. The CDR3 DNA sequence: TGTGCCAGCAGCTTGGGGGCCCCATCCGGATTGACAGATACGCAGTATTTT.

V gene TRBV4-1 combines with J gene TRBJ2-1, with TRBD1 matching over 7 bases. J lost 8 bases, V lost 3 bases, and 7 bases had no gene match. From germline, CDR1 is MGHRA and CDR2 YSYEKL. This CDR3 has 14 residues. This CDR3 reads CASSHGTALDEQFF. Written as DNA, the CDR3 is TGCGCCAGCAGCCATGGGACAGCGTTGGATGAGCAGTTCTTC.

The V and J genes are TRBV24-1 and TRBJ2-2; 7 bases agree with TRBD2. The CDR3 covers 17 residues. The ends lost 4 bases at V and 0 bases at J; junction bases unmatched: 7. From germline, CDR1 is KGHDR and CDR2 SFDVKD. Written as DNA, the CDR3 is TGTGCCACCAGTGAACCCTCGGGAGGCCCGAACACCGGGGAGCTGTTTTTT. Protein product: CATSEPSGGPNTGELFF.

Comment on this clone: Other nucleotide sequences in the sample specify the same CDR3. The CDR3 DNA reads TGTGCCAGCTCAGCCGAACAGGGCCGAAACACTGAAGCTTTCTTT. Residues: CASSAEQGRNTEAFF. This chain joins TRBV18 and TRBJ1-1, with a weak D call TRBD1 (6 bases). CDR1 and CDR2 (germline): KGHSH, LQKENI. The CDR3 sequence is 15 residues long. Trimming stripped 5 bases from V and 2 bases from J, with 15 bases between.

The genes are TRBV18 and TRBJ2-7; 9 positions agree with TRBD1. Germline assignment: CDR1 KGHSH and CDR2 LQKENI. J was trimmed by 4 bases and V by 0 bases; bases with no gene match: 1. CDR3 length: 14 amino acids. The CDR3 region is CASSPPTGGYEQYF. The CDR3, as DNA: TGTGCCAGCTCACCACCGACAGGGGGTTACGAGCAGTACTTC.

This clone was seen once. V is TRBV19 and J is TRBJ1-2; 7 bases fit TRBD1. The CDR3 has 15 residues. CDR1 and CDR2 from the germline V gene are LNHDA and SQIVND (reference sequence). After removal of 5 bases from V and 0 bases from J, the junction contained 6 bases not matched to a gene. CDR3 coding DNA: TGTGCCAGTAGTGTGACAGGGCGAGCTAACTATGGCTACACCTTC. This codes for CASSVTGRANYGYTF.

The genes are TRBV5-1 and TRBJ2-1; a possible D gene is TRBD2 (7 bases). The CDR3 is 15 amino acids. V was shortened by 0 bases and J by 7 bases, with 14 bases between the two germline ends. Looked up from germline, CDR1 is SGHRS and CDR2 is YFSETQ. CDR3 DNA: TGCGCCAGCAGCTTGGAAGGGGGAGGGATGAATGAGCAGTTCTTC. It yields the protein CASSLEGGGMNEQFF.

The rearrangement links TRBV7-9 to TRBJ2-2; a possible D gene is TRBD1 (6 bases). The germline V and J ends were trimmed by 5 bases and 1 base, with 14 bases remaining between them. CDR1 and CDR2 (germline): SEHNR, FQNEAQ (reference sequence). The CDR3 spans 16 residues. CDR3: CASSPRDKQNTGELFF. CDR3 coding DNA: TGTGCCAGCAGCCCCCGGGACAAGCAGAACACCGGGGAGCTGTTTTTT.

This rearrangement joins TRBV6-5 to TRBJ2-7; D uncertain. V lost 0 bases, J lost 0 bases, and 9 bases lay in between. The CDR3 contains 15 residues. Germline assignment: CDR1 MNHEY and CDR2 SVGAGI. CDR3 DNA: TGTGCCAGCAGTTACTCGAGCGAGTACTCCTACGAGCAGTACTTC. Protein product: CASSYSSEYSYEQYF.

The chain carries TRBV27 and TRBJ1-1; maybe TRBD1 (6 bases). This CDR3 is built from 15 residues. Germline assignment: CDR1 MNHEY and CDR2 SMNVEV (reference sequence). V lost 2 bases and J 4 bases, leaving 14 bases between the germline ends. The CDR3 DNA reads as TGTGCCAGCAGTTTAAGCGGGGGGGCGGGCACTGAAGCTTTCTTT. Protein product: CASSLSGGAGTEAFF.

CDR3 in amino acids: CASSLEAGGLQFF. The CDR3 bases are TGTGCCAGCAGCTTGGAAGCGGGAGGGTTGCAGTTCTTC. The gene calls are TRBV7-6 and TRBJ2-1; the match to TRBD2 covers 10 bases. The junction had 5 bases not matched to a gene; V was cut back by 3 bases and J by 12 bases. The germline V gene has CDR1 SGHVS and CDR2 FNYEAQ. The CDR3 runs 13 residues.

The J gene is TRBJ2-3, the V gene TRBV5-4, with no clear D. Trimming stripped 2 bases from V and 2 bases from J, with 18 bases between. CDR1 is SGHNT, CDR2 YYREEE, per germline (reference sequence). The CDR3 covers 17 residues. Here the CDR3 reads CASSFSSPSLDTDTQYF. DNA of the CDR3: TGTGCCAGCAGCTTTAGCTCGCCGTCTTTAGACACAGATACGCAGTATTTT.

The chain carries TRBV10-3 and TRBJ1-6, with D possibly TRBD1 on 6 matching bases. CDR3 length: 16 amino acids. The V gene lost 3 bases and the J gene lost 0 bases, with 9 bases spanning the gap. Per germline, CDR1 ENHRY and CDR2 SYGVKD. The CDR3 coding sequence is TGTGCCATCAGTGAAGGACAGAGCTCCTATAATTCACCCCTCCACTTT. It encodes CAISEGQSSYNSPLHF.

The chain employs TRBV5-6 and TRBJ2-7; D not certain. The V end was cut by 4 bases, the J end by 0 bases, with 8 bases between. In germline, CDR1 is SGHDT, CDR2 YYEEEE. The CDR3 covers 13 residues. For the CDR3, the DNA is TGTGCCAGCAGCGCTAGGAGCTCCTACGAGCAGTACTTC. Its translation is CASSARSSYEQYF. The variable domain in full, completed from reference TRBV5-6 and TRBJ2-7, reads DAGVTQSPTHLIKTRGQQVTLRCSPKSGHDTVSWYQQALGQGPQFIFQYYEEEERQRGNFPDRFSGHQFPNYSSELNVNALLLGDSALYLCASSARSSYEQYFGPGTRLTVT.

The chain has TRBV29-1 and TRBJ2-5; D possibly corresponds to TRBD1 (5 bases). CDR1 and CDR2 from the germline V gene are SQVTM and ANQGSEA. This CDR3 is built from 14 residues. Trimming left V 5 bases short and J 4 bases short, with 17 bases between. CDR3 residues: CSVLWAGQPETQYF. The CDR3 DNA is TGCAGCGTTCTCTGGGCAGGACAACCAGAGACCCAGTACTTC. Full variable domain (remainder filled in from reference TRBV29-1 and TRBJ2-5): SAVISQKPSRDICQRGTSLTIQCQVDSQVTMMFWYRQQPGQSLTLIATANQGSEATYESGFVIDKFPISRPNLTFSTLTVSNMSPEDSSIYLCSVLWAGQPETQYFGPGTRLLVL.

The gene calls are TRBV7-9 and TRBJ2-1, with 10 bases aligning to TRBD2. This CDR3 comprises 14 residues. With V trimmed by 5 bases and J by 7 bases, 5 bases remained unmatched. Germline-derived CDR1 and CDR2 are SEHNR and FQNEAQ (reference sequence). This CDR3 reads CASSPYSGRNEQFF. Here the CDR3 DNA reads TGTGCCAGCAGCCCCTATAGCGGGAGGAATGAGCAGTTCTTC. The full variable domain, with the rest looked up from reference TRBV7-9 and TRBJ2-1, is DTGVSQNPRHKITKRGQNVTFRCDPISEHNRLYWYRQTLGQGPEFLTYFQNEAQLEKSRLLSDRFSAERPKGSFSTLEIQRTEQGDSAMYLCASSPYSGRNEQFFGPGTRLTVL.

The chain recombines TRBV11-3 with TRBJ2-2, with TRBD2 identical over 10 bases. CDR1 SGHNT and CDR2 YENEEA come from the germline V gene. CDR3 length equals 17 residues. Trimming cost V 5 bases and J 3 bases; bases outside gene matches: 9. CDR3 amino acids: CASSPSSGSWYTGELFF. CDR3 in DNA: TGTGCCAGCAGCCCCTCTAGCGGGAGTTGGTACACCGGGGAGCTGTTTTTT.

The chain uses TRBV20-1 and TRBJ2-3; possibly TRBD1 for D (5 bases). The germline gives CDR1 DFQATT, CDR2 SNEGSKA (reference sequence). V lost 7 bases, J lost 6 bases, and 8 bases lay in between. This CDR3 spans 10 amino acids. CDR3 nucleotides: TGCAGTGGGGGCAGGGATACGCAGTATTTT. It yields the protein CSGGRDTQYF.

The chain has TRBV6-2 or TRBV6-3 and TRBJ2-6, with a possible D match to TRBD1 (5 bases). The CDR3 covers 15 residues. The germline V gene has CDR1 MNHEY and CDR2 SVGEGT. V dropped 4 bases and J dropped 3 bases, with 10 bases sitting between them. CDR3 sequence: CASSSGHLGANVLTF. CDR3 coding DNA: TGTGCCAGCAGTTCCGGACACCTTGGGGCCAACGTCCTGACTTTC.

Comments on this clone: Other DNA sequences of this sample code for an identical CDR3. The chain is built from TRBV20-1 and TRBJ1-2; a possible D gene is TRBD1 (6 bases). V dropped 3 bases and J dropped 7 bases, with 9 bases sitting between them. Germline V lookup: CDR1 DFQATT, CDR2 SNEGSKA (reference sequence). The CDR3 spans 11 residues. The CDR3 sequence is CSARGRGGYTF. Here the CDR3 DNA reads TGCAGTGCTAGGGGCAGGGGTGGCTACACCTTC.

The chain employs TRBV3-1 (or the pseudogene TRBV3-2) and TRBJ2-1; D is perhaps TRBD2 (5 bases). Germline CDR1 is LGHDT and CDR2 is YNNKEL (reference sequence). V gave up 4 bases and J gave up 8 bases, with 18 bases separating them. This CDR3 is 15 amino acids long. The CDR3 region has the DNA TGTGCCAGCAGCCGAGCCCCACTAGAGTATGATGAGCAGTTCTTC. Residues: CASSRAPLEYDEQFF.